Listed below are T cell receptor beta chains from one sample, sequenced in a study of T-cell reconstitution after alpha-beta-depleted transplantation in children. TCRdb called the PCR reads again in MiXCR, with one record for every CDR3 protein. Found here are about a million distinct CDR3 sequences, around 30% of them singletons; the top ten hold about 28%. This specimen was PBMCs, mostly from graft donor cells, taken 360 days after TCRalphabeta/CD19-depleted stem cell transplant. The origin of the receptors is a boy younger than two who had a stem cell transplant for SCID, so the T cells may come from the graft donor. CDR3s include the opening cysteine and the closing phenylalanine or tryptophan. Each record gives: D gene, clone size, J gene, V gene, CDR3 DNA, CDR3 protein. The D gene is left open where the match is weak. For some rows the clone size is stated as once, few or many, or as a class when expanded; others skip it.

d_call: TRBD1
clone_size: -
j_call: TRBJ2-7
v_call: TRBV2
cdr3_nt: TGTGCCAGCAGGGCTGACAGGGTCTCCTACGAGCAGTACTTC
cdr3_aa: CASRADRVSYEQYF

d_call: -
clone_size: -
j_call: TRBJ2-7
v_call: TRBV12-3/TRBV12-4
cdr3_nt: TGTGCCAGCAGTCAGGCAGGGCCGGCCTACGAGCAGTACTTC
cdr3_aa: CASSQAGPAYEQYF

d_call: TRBD1
clone_size: -
j_call: TRBJ2-5
v_call: TRBV20-1
cdr3_nt: TGCAGTGCTCAAAGGACAGGGATTGAGACCCAGTACTTC
cdr3_aa: CSAQRTGIETQYF

d_call: -
clone_size: -
j_call: TRBJ2-3
v_call: TRBV29-1
cdr3_nt: TGCAGCGTTGAAGATGGGCCAGATTCTAGCACAGATACGCAGTATTTT
cdr3_aa: CSVEDGPDSSTDTQYF

d_call: -
clone_size: -
j_call: TRBJ2-7
v_call: TRBV27
cdr3_nt: TGTGCCAGCAGGAGGGGGACGGGGGTGTACGAGCAGTACTTC
cdr3_aa: CASRRGTGVYEQYF

d_call: -
clone_size: -
j_call: TRBJ2-1
v_call: TRBV5-4
cdr3_nt: TGTGCCAGCAGTCCAACACAGACCTACAATGAGCAGTTCTTC
cdr3_aa: CASSPTQTYNEQFF

d_call: TRBD2
clone_size: -
j_call: TRBJ2-1
v_call: TRBV12-3/TRBV12-4
cdr3_nt: TGTGCCAGCAGCCGCGGGGGGGCCCCCCTAAACAATGAGCAGTTCTTC
cdr3_aa: CASSRGGAPLNNEQFF

d_call: -
clone_size: once
j_call: TRBJ2-1
v_call: TRBV10-3
cdr3_nt: TGTGCCATCAGTGCCCGTCCCAATGAGCAGTTCTTC
cdr3_aa: CAISARPNEQFF

d_call: -
clone_size: -
j_call: TRBJ1-3
v_call: TRBV25-1
cdr3_nt: TGTGCCAGCAGTGAATACAGAGTCTCTGGAAACACCATATATTTT
cdr3_aa: CASSEYRVSGNTIYF

d_call: TRBD2
clone_size: -
j_call: TRBJ2-1
v_call: TRBV7-9
cdr3_nt: TGTGCCAGCAGGTCGCCCTTCAGCGGGGGCGATACGGCTGAGCAGTTCTTC
cdr3_aa: CASRSPFSGGDTAEQFF

d_call: -
clone_size: few
j_call: TRBJ2-1
v_call: TRBV9
cdr3_nt: TGTGCCAGCAGCGGAGGGGGGTTCGGTGAGCAGTTCTTC
cdr3_aa: CASSGGGFGEQFF

d_call: TRBD2
clone_size: few
j_call: TRBJ2-3
v_call: TRBV7-2
cdr3_nt: TGTGCCAGCAGCGCCCAACAGCGGGGAGCCAACACAGATACGCAGTATTTT
cdr3_aa: CASSAQQRGANTDTQYF

d_call: TRBD1
clone_size: few
j_call: TRBJ2-3
v_call: TRBV10-3
cdr3_nt: TGTGCCATCAGCCGACAGGGGAGCACAGATACGCAGTATTTT
cdr3_aa: CAISRQGSTDTQYF

d_call: TRBD1
clone_size: many
j_call: TRBJ2-7
v_call: TRBV7-2
cdr3_nt: TGTGCCAGCAGCTTGGGACAGGGAAACTACGAGCAGTACTTC
cdr3_aa: CASSLGQGNYEQYF

d_call: -
clone_size: -
j_call: TRBJ2-2
v_call: TRBV2
cdr3_nt: TGTGCCAGCAGCCCTCGGGGGCGAATGAACACCGGGGAGCTGTTTTTT
cdr3_aa: CASSPRGRMNTGELFF

d_call: -
clone_size: -
j_call: TRBJ1-1
v_call: TRBV20-1
cdr3_nt: TGCAGTGCGGCAGGGCCCAACACTGAAGCTTTCTTT
cdr3_aa: CSAAGPNTEAFF

d_call: -
clone_size: few
j_call: TRBJ1-1
v_call: TRBV9
cdr3_nt: TGTGCCAGCAGCGTTGCCCGAGTGGGGGCGGACACTGAAGCTTTCTTT
cdr3_aa: CASSVARVGADTEAFF

d_call: -
clone_size: -
j_call: TRBJ1-2
v_call: TRBV5-1
cdr3_nt: TGCGCCAGCAGCTTGGAGGCACGTAACTATGGCTACACCTTC
cdr3_aa: CASSLEARNYGYTF

d_call: -
clone_size: -
j_call: TRBJ1-1
v_call: TRBV20-1
cdr3_nt: TGCAGTGCCCGACAGGCCTCGTACACGAACACTGAAGCTTTCTTT
cdr3_aa: CSARQASYTNTEAFF

d_call: -
clone_size: -
j_call: TRBJ2-3
v_call: TRBV2
cdr3_nt: TGTGCCAGCAGTAAGAGGACAGACACAGATACGCAGTATTTT
cdr3_aa: CASSKRTDTDTQYF

d_call: -
clone_size: -
j_call: TRBJ1-1
v_call: TRBV9
cdr3_nt: TGTGCCAGCAGCGTAGAACCCCTCCGCACTGAAGCTTTCTTT
cdr3_aa: CASSVEPLRTEAFF

d_call: TRBD2
clone_size: few
j_call: TRBJ2-7
v_call: TRBV15
cdr3_nt: TGTGCCACCAGCAGAGCGAGCGGGGCCTCCTACGAGCAGTACTTC
cdr3_aa: CATSRASGASYEQYF

d_call: TRBD1
clone_size: -
j_call: TRBJ1-1
v_call: TRBV15
cdr3_nt: TGTGCCACCAGCAGAGATGTTGGGACAGCCACTGAAGCTTTCTTT
cdr3_aa: CATSRDVGTATEAFF

d_call: TRBD2
clone_size: few
j_call: TRBJ2-1
v_call: TRBV5-4
cdr3_nt: TGTGCCACCCGGAGCGGGACTAGCGGGGCCAATGAGCAGTTCTTC
cdr3_aa: CATRSGTSGANEQFF

d_call: -
clone_size: many
j_call: TRBJ2-3
v_call: TRBV5-1
cdr3_nt: TGTGCCAGCAGTTTAGGGAGCGGCACAGATACGCAGTATTTT
cdr3_aa: CASSLGSGTDTQYF

d_call: TRBD1
clone_size: once
j_call: TRBJ2-2
v_call: TRBV5-1
cdr3_nt: TGCGCCAGCAGCTTGGTCGGGACAGAAATACATTACCGAAAGGACACCGGGGAGCTGTTTTTT
cdr3_aa: CASSLVGTEIHYRKDTGELFF

d_call: -
clone_size: few
j_call: TRBJ1-1
v_call: TRBV20-1
cdr3_nt: TGCAGTGCTAGTTGGCTCGAGGGTGAAGCTTTCTTT
cdr3_aa: CSASWLEGEAFF

d_call: TRBD1
clone_size: -
j_call: TRBJ2-5
v_call: TRBV5-1
cdr3_nt: TGCGCCAGTACTGAGTGGGGACAGGATCGCCAAGAGACCCAGTACTTC
cdr3_aa: CASTEWGQDRQETQYF

d_call: TRBD1
clone_size: few
j_call: TRBJ1-1
v_call: TRBV12-3/TRBV12-4
cdr3_nt: TGTGCCAGCCCGACTCCCGACAGGGCTGAAGCTTTCTTT
cdr3_aa: CASPTPDRAEAFF

d_call: TRBD1
clone_size: -
j_call: TRBJ1-1
v_call: TRBV11-2
cdr3_nt: TGTGCCAGCCGACAGGGTCGGGAAGCTTTCTTT
cdr3_aa: CASRQGREAFF

d_call: -
clone_size: few
j_call: TRBJ1-1
v_call: TRBV7-6
cdr3_nt: TGTGCCAGCAGCTTAGACCGGGGGGGTGAAGCTTTCTTT
cdr3_aa: CASSLDRGGEAFF

d_call: TRBD1
clone_size: few
j_call: TRBJ1-1
v_call: TRBV6-2/TRBV6-3
cdr3_nt: TGTGCCAGCAGTTACTCCGGACAGGGCGGGAACACTGAAGCTTTCTTT
cdr3_aa: CASSYSGQGGNTEAFF

d_call: -
clone_size: -
j_call: TRBJ2-3
v_call: TRBV4-2
cdr3_nt: TGTGCCAGCAGCCAAGGCGGGGAACCTAGCACAGATACGCAGTATTTT
cdr3_aa: CASSQGGEPSTDTQYF

d_call: -
clone_size: -
j_call: TRBJ2-3
v_call: TRBV20-1
cdr3_nt: TGCAGTGCTAGAAAGGGGGGAACTAGCACAGATACGCAGTATTTT
cdr3_aa: CSARKGGTSTDTQYF

d_call: TRBD1
clone_size: -
j_call: TRBJ2-2
v_call: TRBV3-1
cdr3_nt: TGTGCCAGCAGCTCCCCGGGACAGGGCGGGGAGCTGTTTTTT
cdr3_aa: CASSSPGQGGELFF

d_call: -
clone_size: -
j_call: TRBJ2-7
v_call: TRBV3-1
cdr3_nt: TGTGCCAGCAGCCACCCCGGGACGTCGCCCTACGAGCAGTACTTC
cdr3_aa: CASSHPGTSPYEQYF

d_call: TRBD2
clone_size: few
j_call: TRBJ2-7
v_call: TRBV10-2
cdr3_nt: TGCGCCAGCCATCCGGGACTAGCGGGGGGGCGTCCGCCTCAGGAGCAGTACTTC
cdr3_aa: CASHPGLAGGRPPQEQYF

d_call: -
clone_size: -
j_call: TRBJ2-4
v_call: TRBV20-1
cdr3_nt: TGCAGTGCTAGAGATCCAGTACTAGCCAAAAACATTCAGTACTTC
cdr3_aa: CSARDPVLAKNIQYF

d_call: -
clone_size: once
j_call: TRBJ1-1
v_call: TRBV3-1
cdr3_nt: TGTGCCAGCAGCCAAGCAGGGATAATGAACACTGAAGCTTTCTTT
cdr3_aa: CASSQAGIMNTEAFF

d_call: -
clone_size: few
j_call: TRBJ2-4
v_call: TRBV7-6
cdr3_nt: TGTGCCAGCAGCTTAGAGGGATACGGACACGACATTCAGTACTTC
cdr3_aa: CASSLEGYGHDIQYF

d_call: -
clone_size: -
j_call: TRBJ2-6
v_call: TRBV5-5
cdr3_nt: TGTGCCAGCAGCTGGGGGTCTTCTCCTGGGGCCAACGTCCTGACTTTC
cdr3_aa: CASSWGSSPGANVLTF